The 30 T cell receptor beta chains given below trace back to one sample, sequenced in a study of monozygotic twins with inflammatory bowel disease (dated by TCRdb to about 2019). The library was produced with 5' RACE. TCRdb records Illumina HiSeq 2500 as the sequencer. TCRdb reprocessed the sequencing reads and holds a single record per CDR3 protein sequence, with no DNA. The sample table records a few hundred thousand distinct CDR3 sequences. The top ten hold under 3% of the sample. The material sequenced was blood. The receptors stem from a human donor with ulcerative colitis or Crohn's disease, or a healthy co-twin of an affected twin (not recorded which).

The rearrangement uses TRBV12-3 or TRBV12-4 and TRBJ2-3; checking the TCRdb D call of TRBD1 is not possible without DNA. The CDR3 covers 15 residues. The CDR3 is CASSVDRRGTDTQYF.

J is TRBJ2-7 and V is TRBV5-1; TCRdb's D gene call, TRBD2, goes unchecked for lack of DNA. The CDR3 totals 15 residues. CDR1 SGHRS and CDR2 YFSETQ come from the germline V gene. CDR3 region: CASSLGASGFYEQYF.

The CDR3: CASSYTLAGPHGELFF. The V gene is TRBV6-5, the J gene TRBJ2-2; TCRdb indicates TRBD2, and absent DNA this call remains unverified. The CDR3 extends over 16 amino acids. Germline V lookup: CDR1 MNHEY, CDR2 SVGAGI.

The chain employs TRBV27 and TRBJ2-6; the TCRdb call, TRBD2, lacks DNA for checking. The CDR3 runs to 17 residues. Germline-derived CDR1 and CDR2 are MNHEY and SMNVEV (reference sequence). CDR3 protein: CASSLLSGSPGANVLTF. Filled out from reference TRBV27 and TRBJ2-6, the complete variable domain reads EAQVTQNPRYLITVTGKKLTVTCSQNMNHEYMSWYRQDPGLGLRQIYYSMNVEVTDKGDVPEGYKVSRKEKRNFPLILESPSPNQTSLYFCASSLLSGSPGANVLTFGAGSRLTVL.

The V call is TRBV29-1, the J call TRBJ2-6. The V gene's germline CDR1 is SQVTM and CDR2 ANQGSEA. This CDR3 is 13 amino acids long. This chain's CDR3 is CSVDEGKSNVLTF.

The chain uses TRBV7-9 and TRBJ2-1; as DNA is missing, the TRBD2 call by TCRdb cannot be tested. Germline values: CDR1 SEHNR, CDR2 FQNEAQ (reference sequence). This CDR3 has 15 residues. The CDR3 sequence: CASSFWTSGMIEQFF. Full variable domain (outside the CDR3, taken from reference TRBV7-9 and TRBJ2-1): DTGVSQNPRHKITKRGQNVTFRCDPISEHNRLYWYRQTLGQGPEFLTYFQNEAQLEKSRLLSDRFSAERPKGSFSTLEIQRTEQGDSAMYLCASSFWTSGMIEQFFGPGTRLTVL.

The genes are TRBV12-3 or TRBV12-4 and TRBJ2-1; the TCRdb call, TRBD1, lacks DNA for checking. The CDR3 sequence is 15 residues long. The CDR3 loop is CASSFPGGAFNEQFF.

The J gene is TRBJ2-7, the V gene TRBV20-1; TCRdb reports TRBD2, a call that lacks DNA to check it against. This CDR3 has 15 residues. CDR1 is DFQATT, CDR2 SNEGSKA, per germline (reference sequence). CDR3 sequence reads: CSARKQTSASYEQYF.

The V gene is TRBV7-2, the J gene TRBJ2-7; there is no DNA to check the TCRdb D call of TRBD1. CDR1 is SGHTA, CDR2 FQGNSA, per germline. This CDR3 spans 15 amino acids. CDR3 region: CASSLAVSGNYEQYF.

V is TRBV15 and J is TRBJ1-2. CDR1 LNHNV and CDR2 YYDKDF come from the germline V gene (reference sequence). The CDR3 has 15 amino acids. The CDR3 loop reads CATSDVHHANYGYTF.

The gene calls are TRBV19 and TRBJ2-6; TCRdb names TRBD1, which stays unverified in the absence of DNA. Germline lookup yields CDR1 LNHDA and CDR2 SQIVND (reference sequence). The CDR3 has 16 amino acids. CDR3: CASSIGPGAGANVLTF.

The chain employs TRBV5-1 and TRBJ1-2. The CDR3 contains 16 residues. Looked up from germline, CDR1 is SGHRS and CDR2 is YFSETQ. CDR3 region: CASSDWAGLTNYGYTF.

V usage is TRBV7-2 and J usage is TRBJ1-6; TCRdb's D gene call, TRBD1, goes unchecked for lack of DNA. Per the germline V gene, CDR1 is SGHTA and CDR2 is FQGNSA. The CDR3 length is 17 residues. CDR3 sequence reads: CASSLARSFWAGSPLHF.

The CDR3 spells CASISRDPSEPNEQFF. The rearrangement joins TRBV19 to TRBJ2-1; without DNA, the TCRdb call of TRBD1 cannot be checked. This CDR3 is 16 amino acids long. Germline CDR1 reads LNHDA; CDR2 reads SQIVND (reference sequence).

The chain links TRBV5-4 to TRBJ2-5. This CDR3 has 15 residues. The V gene's germline CDR1 is SGHNT and CDR2 YYREEE (reference sequence). CDR3 sequence reads: CASSSYQGNQETQYF.

The chain employs TRBV7-9 and TRBJ1-5; the TRBD1 assignment by TCRdb is unverifiable without DNA. The CDR3 is 16 residues long. Germline values: CDR1 SEHNR, CDR2 FQNEAQ (reference sequence). The chain's CDR3 is CASSQAGTGLNQPQHF.

The rearrangement uses TRBV12-3 or TRBV12-4 and TRBJ2-1. This CDR3 is built from 14 residues. CDR3 residues: CASSPREVFDEQFF.

The V gene is TRBV27, the J gene TRBJ1-5. There are 14 residues in the CDR3. Germline V gene lookup returns CDR1 MNHEY and CDR2 SMNVEV (reference sequence). CDR3 in amino acids: CASRAGRANQPQHF.

The CDR3 sequence is CASSQPARTAGTQYF. The chain links TRBV3-1 to TRBJ2-3; without DNA, the TCRdb call of TRBD2 cannot be checked. The germline CDR1 and CDR2 sequences are LGHDT and YNNKEL (reference sequence). This CDR3 comprises 15 residues.

V is TRBV20-1 and J is TRBJ1-2. The CDR3 contains 15 residues. Germline V CDR1 and CDR2: DFQATT, SNEGSKA (reference sequence). The CDR3 reads CSARREGSILYGYTF.

The rearrangement joins TRBV3-1 to TRBJ2-2; the TRBD2 assignment by TCRdb is unverifiable without DNA. Germline V gives CDR1 LGHDT, CDR2 YNNKEL (reference sequence). The CDR3 loop spans 17 amino acids. CDR3 residues: CASSQESGRGRGGELFF.

The CDR3 loop reads CASSLIGGGDTQYF. The rearrangement links TRBV7-3 to TRBJ2-3; TCRdb reports TRBD2, a call that lacks DNA to check it against. This CDR3 has 14 amino acids. Germline V gives CDR1 SGHTA, CDR2 FQGTGA. Based on the CDR3 plus reference TRBV7-3 and TRBJ2-3, the full variable domain is GAGVSQTPSNKVTEKGKYVELRCDPISGHTALYWYRQSLGQGPEFLIYFQGTGAADDSGLPNDRFFAVRPEGSVSTLKIQRTERGDSAVYLCASSLIGGGDTQYFGPGTRLTVL.

This rearrangement joins TRBV6-1 to TRBJ2-3. CDR1 is MNHNS and CDR2 is SASEGT in the germline V gene. The CDR3 runs to 14 residues. The chain's CDR3 is CASSVAPGTDTQYF.

The CDR3 loop is CASSLEVGGGRAFF. The V gene is TRBV7-2, the J gene TRBJ1-1; the TCRdb D gene call, TRBD1, has no DNA to confirm it. Germline-derived CDR1 and CDR2 are SGHTA and FQGNSA. The CDR3 extends over 14 amino acids.

V and J are TRBV5-1 and TRBJ2-7; TCRdb returns TRBD1, unconfirmable since there is no DNA. The germline CDR1 and CDR2 sequences are SGHRS and YFSETQ. The CDR3 is made up of 14 amino acids. CDR3 sequence: CASSLDVLRGEQYF.

The chain couples TRBV6-5 to TRBJ2-3; absent DNA, TCRdb's TRBD2 call cannot be checked. Per germline, CDR1 MNHEY and CDR2 SVGAGI. The length of the CDR3 is 15 residues. CDR3 loop: CASSYSPLGTDTQYF.

The chain employs TRBV5-1 and TRBJ2-2; the D gene TCRdb calls, TRBD1, cannot be checked with no DNA. The CDR3 extends over 15 amino acids. Per the germline V gene, CDR1 is SGHRS and CDR2 is YFSETQ. CDR3 sequence: CASSYSTGASGELFF.

The gene calls are TRBV29-1 and TRBJ2-7; TCRdb indicates TRBD1, and absent DNA this call remains unverified. The CDR3 runs to 14 residues. CDR1 and CDR2 from the germline V gene are SQVTM and ANQGSEA. CDR3 amino acids: CSVVDSSSSYEQYF.

The J gene is TRBJ2-2, the V gene TRBV12-5; TCRdb names TRBD2, which stays unverified in the absence of DNA. CDR1 is LGHNT and CDR2 is FRNRAP in the germline V gene. The CDR3 consists of 15 residues. CDR3 in amino acids: CASSLKVAGTGELFF.

The chain joins TRBV5-1 to TRBJ2-7; TCRdb's D call, TRBD2, is unchecked because there is no DNA. Germline CDR1 and CDR2: SGHRS and YFSETQ. This CDR3 contains 14 residues. The CDR3 loop is CASSFGAGDYEQYF.